The next 26 T cell receptor beta chains were all read from a single sample in a study of blood T cell repertoires in COVID-19. Generated by immunoSEQ multiplex PCR, the TCRdb table keeps only in-frame clones and is missing some. Of 65,000 to 90,000 clones listed, around 69% are singletons. The sequencing sample was made of peripheral blood. The receptors derive from a man between 65 and 80 years old with active or convalescent COVID-19.

The chain carries TRBV19 and TRBJ1-1; D not resolved. The CDR3 covers 14 residues. Trimming removed 0 bases from V and 7 bases from J, with 12 bases in between. Per the germline V gene, CDR1 is LNHDA and CDR2 is SQIVND (reference sequence). The CDR3 region has the DNA TGTGCCAGTAGTATAGATTGGGGAGTTCGTGAAGCTTTCTTT. Residues: CASSIDWGVREAFF. Using reference TRBV19 and TRBJ1-1 for the parts outside the CDR3, the full variable domain is DGGITQSPKYLFRKEGQNVTLSCEQNLNHDAMYWYRQDPGQGLRLIYYSQIVNDFQKGDIAEGYSVSREKKESFPLTVTSAQKNPTAFYLCASSIDWGVREAFFGQGTRLTVV.

J is TRBJ2-7 and V is TRBV6-5; TRBD1 is a possible D gene (5 bases). The germline gives CDR1 MNHEY, CDR2 SVGAGI. The CDR3 is 12 residues long. V lost 9 bases to trimming and J lost 3 bases, with 12 bases between them. Here the CDR3 reads CASQGTGYEQYF. In nucleotides, the CDR3 is TGTGCCAGTCAGGGTACGGGCTACGAGCAGTACTTC.

The chain couples TRBV5-1 to TRBJ1-2, with 8 bases identical to TRBD1. The CDR3 loop spans 14 amino acids. CDR1 SGHRS and CDR2 YFSETQ come from the germline V gene. Trimming took 0 bases from V and 6 from J; bases not matched to a gene: 4. CDR3: CASSLEGQVDGYTF. Written as DNA, the CDR3 is TGCGCCAGCAGCTTGGAGGGACAGGTTGATGGCTACACCTTC.

This clone appeared a few times. V and J are TRBV18 and TRBJ1-1, with D possibly being TRBD1 (5 bases). The CDR3 sequence is 17 residues long. Germline CDR1 and CDR2: KGHSH and LQKENI. Trimming left V 3 bases short and J 5 bases short, with 22 bases between. The CDR3 reads CASSPSRSRQQPTEAFF. The DNA for the CDR3 is TGTGCCAGCTCACCGTCGAGAAGCAGACAGCAGCCGACTGAAGCTTTCTTT.

This rearrangement joins TRBV7-9 to TRBJ1-3; D possibly corresponds to TRBD1 (6 bases). The CDR3 sequence is 17 residues long. V lost 6 bases and J lost 0, with 18 bases in between. Germline CDR1 is SEHNR and CDR2 is FQNEAQ (reference sequence). This CDR3 is CASSYGRTGLSGNTIYF. CDR3 DNA: TGTGCCAGCAGTTACGGACGAACAGGGCTCTCTGGAAACACCATATATTTT.

This rearrangement joins TRBV7-9 to TRBJ1-5; possibly TRBD1 for D (5 bases). There are 14 residues in the CDR3. The germline CDR1 and CDR2 sequences are SEHNR and FQNEAQ (reference sequence). With 3 bases removed from V and 7 bases from J, the gap between germline ends came to 13 bases. The CDR3 spells CASSFGAPEQPQHF. The CDR3 DNA reads as TGTGCCAGCAGCTTTGGGGCGCCGGAACAGCCCCAGCATTTT.

This chain joins TRBV7-7 and TRBJ1-5; TRBD1 aligns across 7 bases. After removal of 2 bases from V and 2 bases from J, the junction contained 9 bases not matched to a gene. The CDR3 has 17 residues. Germline CDR1 SSHAT, CDR2 FNYEAQ (reference sequence). CDR3 coding DNA: TGTGCCAGCAGCTTACATGAGAGACAGGGTGGCAATCAGCCCCAGCATTTT. The encoded protein is CASSLHERQGGNQPQHF. The full variable domain, rest sourced from reference TRBV7-7 and TRBJ1-5, is GAGVSQSPRYKVTKRGQDVTLRCDPISSHATLYWYQQALGQGPEFLTYFNYEAQPDKSGLPSDRFSAERPEGSISTLTIQRTEQRDSAMYRCASSLHERQGGNQPQHFGDGTRLSIL.

This clone was seen more than once but under ten times. J is TRBJ2-1 and V is TRBV4-1; 10 bases map to TRBD2. The V gene's germline CDR1 is MGHRA and CDR2 YSYEKL. The V and J ends lost 1 base and 3 bases, in that order; junction bases with no gene match: 3. CDR3 length equals 16 residues. The CDR3 protein is CASSQVSSGGYNEQFF. In nucleotides, the CDR3 is TGCGCCAGCAGCCAAGTCTCTAGCGGGGGCTACAATGAGCAGTTCTTC.

The chain employs TRBV6-6 and TRBJ2-3; D is perhaps TRBD2 (5 bases). CDR1 and CDR2 (germline): MNHNY, SVGAGI (reference sequence). Between the trimmed V and J ends, which lost 0 bases and 6 bases, there was a span of 10 bases. CDR3 length equals 14 residues. The CDR3 region has the DNA TGTGCCAGCAGTTACTCACACGGGGAGGATACGCAGTATTTT. Protein sequence: CASSYSHGEDTQYF.

The chain joins TRBV27 to TRBJ2-5; perhaps TRBD2 as D (5 bases). The CDR3 runs 12 residues. Germline V gene lookup returns CDR1 MNHEY and CDR2 SMNVEV (reference sequence). Deletions cut 5 bases from V and 5 bases from J, with 9 bases between. The CDR3 coding sequence is TGTGCCAGCAGTCCGGGGTGGGAGACCCAGTACTTC. This translates into CASSPGWETQYF.

The gene calls are TRBV6-5 and TRBJ1-6, with 7 bases fitting TRBD1. The J segment lost 9 bases and the V segment lost 6 bases, leaving 11 bases of the junction unmatched. Germline V gene lookup returns CDR1 MNHEY and CDR2 SVGAGI. This CDR3 has 15 residues. This CDR3 is CASRARDRRFSPLHF. CDR3 in DNA: TGTGCCAGCAGGGCGCGGGACAGAAGATTTTCACCCCTCCACTTT.

This rearrangement joins TRBV14 to TRBJ2-1; D not certain. Germline-derived CDR1 and CDR2 are SGHDN and FVKESK. The CDR3 is made up of 12 amino acids. With 4 bases removed from V and 5 bases from J, the gap between germline ends came to 6 bases. The DNA of the CDR3 is TGTGCCAGCAGCCCACAGCACAATGAGCAGTTCTTC. The encoded protein is CASSPQHNEQFF.

The genes are TRBV18 and TRBJ2-7; no firm D call. The CDR3 covers 13 residues. CDR1 KGHSH and CDR2 LQKENI come from the germline V gene. V lost 3 bases and J 1 base, leaving 7 bases between the germline ends. The CDR3 protein is CASSPQVSYEQYF. The CDR3 nucleotides are TGTGCCAGCTCACCCCAGGTGTCCTACGAGCAGTACTTC.

The chain carries TRBV29-1 and TRBJ1-2; D gene uncertain. The CDR3 loop spans 11 amino acids. Germline V gene data show CDR1 as SQVTM and CDR2 as ANQGSEA. Between the trimmed V and J ends, which lost 2 bases and 3 bases, there was a span of 4 bases. The DNA of the CDR3 is TGCAGCGTTGAAAGCCACTATGGCTACACCTTC. This codes for CSVESHYGYTF. The full variable domain, rest sourced from reference TRBV29-1 and TRBJ1-2, is SAVISQKPSRDICQRGTSLTIQCQVDSQVTMMFWYRQQPGQSLTLIATANQGSEATYESGFVIDKFPISRPNLTFSTLTVSNMSPEDSSIYLCSVESHYGYTFGSGTRLTVV.

The chain combines TRBV10-3 with TRBJ1-1, with a tentative D call TRBD1 (5 bases). This CDR3 is 16 amino acids long. The V end lost 0 bases, the J end lost 1 base, and 12 bases lay between the germline ends. Germline assignment: CDR1 ENHRY and CDR2 SYGVKD. Written as DNA, the CDR3 is TGTGCCATCAGTGAGTCACCGGACGGGGGGAACACTGAAGCTTTCTTT. Amino acids: CAISESPDGGNTEAFF.

The table lists this clone with a few counts. The chain couples TRBV11-2 to TRBJ2-1; 11 positions agree with TRBD2. Germline CDR1 reads SGHAT; CDR2 reads FQNNGV. This CDR3 region has 15 residues. J gave up 10 bases and V 4 bases, and 9 bases lay outside the gene matches. CDR3 region: CASSSRLAGNGEQFF. The CDR3 DNA sequence: TGTGCCAGCAGCTCGAGACTAGCGGGGAATGGGGAGCAGTTCTTC.

V gene TRBV28 combines with J gene TRBJ2-7, with D perhaps TRBD2 (6 bases). CDR1 MDHEN and CDR2 SYDVKM come from the germline V gene. V gave up 3 bases and J gave up 2 bases, with 8 bases separating them. The CDR3 length is 13 residues. The CDR3 sequence: CASSLGGTYEQYF. CDR3 DNA: TGTGCCAGCAGTTTGGGGGGAACCTACGAGCAGTACTTC. The full variable domain, in which reference TRBV28 and TRBJ2-7 provide the parts outside the CDR3, is DVKVTQSSRYLVKRTGEKVFLECVQDMDHENMFWYRQDPGLGLRLIYFSYDVKMKEKGDIPEGYSVSREKKERFSLILESASTNQTSMYLCASSLGGTYEQYFGPGTRLTVT.

The chain employs TRBV6-5 and TRBJ1-2, with 7 bases identical to TRBD1. Germline CDR1 reads MNHEY; CDR2 reads SVGAGI. The CDR3 totals 14 residues. V lost 11 bases to trimming and J lost 2 bases; unmatched junction nucleotides: 11. In DNA, the CDR3 is TGTGCCGGCCTCCGGACAGGCTTAAACTATGGCTACACCTTC. Translation: CAGLRTGLNYGYTF.

This clone was counted between two and nine times. This chain uses TRBV3-1 (or the pseudogene TRBV3-2) with TRBJ1-1, with D maybe TRBD1 (6 bases). CDR3 size: 14 residues. The germline V gene encodes CDR1 LGHDT and CDR2 YNNKEL (reference sequence). V lost 5 bases to trimming and J lost 5 bases, with 15 bases between them. The chain's CDR3 is CASSRQGGGTEAFF. CDR3 DNA: TGTGCCAGCAGCAGACAAGGGGGGGGAACTGAAGCTTTCTTT.

The chain links TRBV6-2 or TRBV6-3 to TRBJ1-5, with D tentatively TRBD1 (6 bases). CDR1 and CDR2 from the germline V gene are MNHEY and SVGEGT. V dropped 0 bases and J dropped 7 bases, with 13 bases sitting between them. This CDR3 has 15 residues. This chain's CDR3 is CASSYSPGVSQPQHF. The CDR3, as DNA: TGTGCCAGCAGTTACTCCCCAGGGGTTAGCCAGCCCCAGCATTTT.

The chain joins TRBV3-1 (or the pseudogene TRBV3-2) to TRBJ2-7; TRBD2 aligns across 7 bases. V was pared by 4 bases and J by 7 bases, with 7 bases of the junction left unmatched. The germline V gene encodes CDR1 LGHDT and CDR2 YNNKEL (reference sequence). This CDR3 has 13 residues. The CDR3 loop is CASSPGTNREQYF. CDR3 DNA sequence: TGTGCCAGCAGCCCAGGGACTAATCGGGAGCAGTACTTC.

This chain connects TRBV28 to TRBJ2-7, with 9 bases that match TRBD1. The ends lost 6 bases at V and 4 bases at J; junction bases unmatched: 7. CDR3 length: 14 amino acids. The germline V gene has CDR1 MDHEN and CDR2 SYDVKM. CDR3 loop: CASSGTGTLYEQYF. The CDR3 region has the DNA TGTGCCAGCAGCGGGACAGGGACCCTTTACGAGCAGTACTTC.

This clone was seen just once. The rearrangement joins TRBV6-6 to TRBJ1-3; 10 bases are shared with TRBD1. This CDR3 comprises 14 residues. Germline CDR1 is MNHNY and CDR2 is SVGAGI (reference sequence). Trimming took 6 bases from V and 8 from J; bases not matched to a gene: 7. The CDR3, as DNA: TGTGCCAGCAGATACGGACAGGGGGTTGACACCATATATTTT. Its protein product is CASRYGQGVDTIYF.

This rearrangement joins TRBV29-1 to TRBJ2-1; the D is unclear. V gave up 1 base and J gave up 4 bases, with 17 bases separating them. The V gene's germline CDR1 is SQVTM and CDR2 ANQGSEA. The CDR3 extends over 16 amino acids. DNA of the CDR3: TGCAGCGTTGAAGGCGGTTTACAACTGACTTACAATGAGCAGTTCTTC. Its translation is CSVEGGLQLTYNEQFF.

The V gene is TRBV14, the J gene TRBJ2-1; unclear D gene. Trimming stripped 4 bases from V and 3 bases from J, with 13 bases between. The germline V gene has CDR1 SGHDN and CDR2 FVKESK. The CDR3 length is 15 residues. CDR3 in DNA: TGTGCCAGCAGCCCACCGTTTAAGAGCTACAATGAGCAGTTCTTC. Translating gives CASSPPFKSYNEQFF. Drawing the rest from reference TRBV14 and TRBJ2-1, the complete variable domain is EAGVTQFPSHSVIEKGQTVTLRCDPISGHDNLYWYRRVMGKEIKFLLHFVKESKQDESGMPNNRFLAERTGGTYSTLKVQPAELEDSGVYFCASSPPFKSYNEQFFGPGTRLTVL.

The chain links TRBV7-9 to TRBJ2-7; D possibly corresponds to TRBD1 (6 bases). The ends were cut back, 10 bases at V and 4 bases at J, with 17 bases in the middle. This CDR3 region has 13 residues. CDR1 is SEHNR, CDR2 FQNEAQ, per germline (reference sequence). The DNA for the CDR3 is TGTGCCATACAACAGGGAATTGGTTACGAGCAGTACTTC. It codes for CAIQQGIGYEQYF.